A selection of T cell receptor beta chains follows, all from one sample in a study of OX40 agonist ivuxolimab in advanced cancers. Produced via immunoSEQ multiplex PCR; TCRdb's table is partial and in-frame only. This table holds 60,000 to 95,000 clones, approximately 83% found once. This sample comprised CD4+ or CD8+ T cells sorted from blood, obtained in a trial of the OX40 agonist ivuxolimab. These receptors came from an adult with an advanced solid tumor such as melanoma, head and neck, liver or kidney cancer. The CDR3 runs from the conserved cysteine through the conserved F or W. D genes are given only for firm matches. Only part of the rows carry a size: once, few, many, or a class if the clone is expanded.

D gene,clone size,J gene,V gene,CDR3 protein,CDR3 DNA
TRBD1,.,TRBJ2-7,TRBV14,CASSHSWGQFHEQYF,TGTGCCAGCAGCCACTCTTGGGGACAGTTCCACGAGCAGTACTTC
.,.,TRBJ2-7,TRBV19,CASSPTGTPLSSYEQYF,TGTGCCAGTAGTCCAACCGGGACTCCTCTGAGCTCCTACGAGCAGTACTTC
.,.,TRBJ2-3,TRBV7-3,CAGSSEGSGDTQYF,TGTGCCGGCAGCTCCGAAGGGTCAGGAGATACGCAGTATTTT
.,.,TRBJ2-1,TRBV2,CASSQQGRSSYNEQFF,TGTGCCAGCAGTCAACAGGGTAGGAGCTCCTACAATGAGCAGTTCTTC
.,once,TRBJ2-1,TRBV7-2,CASSASGSHNEQFF,TGTGCCAGCAGCGCGTCTGGGTCGCACAATGAGCAGTTCTTC
TRBD1,.,TRBJ1-1,TRBV13,CASSLVGPGQGSFMNTEAFF,TGTGCCAGCAGCTTAGTGGGACCGGGACAGGGATCCTTCATGAACACTGAAGCTTTCTTT
.,.,TRBJ2-1,TRBV30,CAWRGQSYNEQFF,TGTGCCTGGAGGGGGCAAAGTTACAATGAGCAGTTCTTC
.,.,TRBJ2-1,TRBV11-2,CASSLVVSVRSYNEQFF,TGTGCCAGCAGCTTAGTGGTTAGCGTCCGCTCCTACAATGAGCAGTTCTTC
.,.,TRBJ2-7,TRBV4-3,CASSIVQGPSYEQYF,TGCGCCAGCAGCATCGTCCAGGGACCCTCCTACGAGCAGTACTTC
.,.,TRBJ1-1,TRBV11-3,CASSLEGQAEAFF,TGTGCCAGCAGCTTAGAAGGGCAGGCAGAAGCTTTCTTT
.,once,TRBJ1-5,TRBV19,CASTIMGTRGNQPQHF,TGTGCCAGTACTATAATGGGGACAAGGGGCAATCAGCCCCAGCATTTT
.,.,TRBJ2-5,TRBV10-3,CAITTSKGGGATQYF,TGTGCCATCACGACTAGCAAGGGGGGCGGCGCGACCCAGTACTTC
.,.,TRBJ2-6,TRBV4-3,CASSQDRAGTGANVLTF,TGCGCCAGCAGCCAAGATAGGGCCGGCACCGGGGCCAACGTCCTGACTTTC
TRBD1,.,TRBJ1-6,TRBV5-1,CASSPTGRGNNSPLHF,TGCGCCAGCAGCCCAACGGGCAGGGGGAATAATTCACCCCTCCACTTT
TRBD1,.,TRBJ2-7,TRBV14,CASNKGQGSQYF,TGTGCCAGCAATAAGGGACAGGGAAGTCAGTACTTC
TRBD1,.,TRBJ1-4,TRBV7-2,CASSHGGTGATNEKLFF,TGTGCCAGCAGCCACGGGGGGACAGGTGCAACTAATGAAAAACTGTTTTTT
.,.,TRBJ1-4,TRBV6-5,CASSTGGHFQKLFF,TGTGCCAGCAGTACCGGGGGACACTTCCAAAAACTGTTTTTT
.,.,TRBJ2-7,TRBV11-3,CASSAGGGVSYEQYF,TGTGCCAGCAGCGCAGGGGGGGGAGTCTCCTACGAGCAGTACTTC
.,once,TRBJ1-5,TRBV19,CASQDRGLPSNQPQHF,TGTGCCAGCCAAGACCGTGGGCTACCTAGCAATCAGCCCCAGCATTTT
.,.,TRBJ1-6,TRBV21-1,CASLLSRGFSPLHF,TGTGCCAGTCTGTTATCCCGGGGTTTCTCACCCCTCCACTTT
.,.,TRBJ1-5,TRBV19,CASSGSGGWNQPQHF,TGTGCCAGTAGTGGCTCGGGGGGGTGGAATCAGCCCCAGCATTTT
.,.,TRBJ1-1,TRBV11-2,CASSLVGDIMTEAFF,TGTGCCAGCAGCTTAGTCGGGGATATCATGACTGAAGCTTTCTTT
.,.,TRBJ2-3,TRBV30,CAWGPGQGWADTQYF,TGTGCCTGGGGCCCGGGGCAGGGATGGGCAGATACGCAGTATTTT
TRBD1,.,TRBJ2-4,TRBV11-2,CASSPMSGTAAKNIQYF,TGTGCCAGCAGTCCGATGTCCGGGACAGCAGCCAAAAACATTCAGTACTTC
TRBD1,.,TRBJ1-2,TRBV4-1,CASSQGDRRHYGYTF,TGCGCCAGCAGCCAAGGGGACAGGCGGCACTATGGCTACACCTTC
.,.,TRBJ1-2,TRBV10-1,CASEQKAGYTF,TGCGCCAGCGAACAAAAGGCTGGCTACACCTTC
.,.,TRBJ1-3,TRBV7-9,CATGGETGNTIYF,TGTGCCACTGGGGGGGAAACTGGAAACACCATATATTTT
TRBD1,few,TRBJ2-2,TRBV7-9,CASSSLQGAADTGELFF,TGTGCCAGCAGCTCTTTACAGGGGGCGGCGGACACCGGGGAGCTGTTTTTT
TRBD2,.,TRBJ2-1,TRBV5-4,CASSTRGNLYNEQFF,TGTGCCAGCAGTACGCGGGGGAACCTTTACAATGAGCAGTTCTTC
.,few,TRBJ1-2,TRBV9,CASSVGQASHYGYTF,TGTGCCAGCAGCGTAGGACAGGCATCCCACTATGGCTACACCTTC
.,.,TRBJ2-3,TRBV4-1,CASSQGSYRGTDTQYF,TGCGCCAGCAGCCAAGGTAGCTATCGAGGCACAGATACGCAGTATTTT
.,once,TRBJ1-1,TRBV11-2,CASSFPSGSEAFF,TGTGCCAGCAGCTTTCCTTCTGGGTCTGAAGCTTTCTTT
.,.,TRBJ1-4,TRBV28,CASSLGGATNEKLFF,TGTGCCAGCAGTCTAGGAGGTGCAACTAATGAAAAACTGTTTTTT
.,.,TRBJ2-1,TRBV19,CASSMTLSYNEQFF,TGTGCCAGTAGTATGACTCTCTCCTACAATGAGCAGTTCTTC
.,.,TRBJ2-5,TRBV5-1,CASSWGETQYF,TGCGCCAGCAGCTGGGGAGAGACCCAGTACTTC
.,medium-sized,TRBJ1-2,TRBV27,CASRGNLNSGYTF,TGTGCCAGCAGGGGCAACTTGAATTCGGGCTACACCTTC
.,.,TRBJ2-1,TRBV9,CASSVGAGLNPTPYNEQFF,TGTGCCAGCAGCGTAGGGGCAGGACTCAATCCAACCCCTTACAATGAGCAGTTCTTC
.,.,TRBJ2-5,TRBV6-1,CASSSGSKTQYF,TGTGCCAGCAGTTCCGGGTCGAAGACCCAGTACTTC
.,.,TRBJ1-1,TRBV7-9,CASSLVLWASKDTEAFF,TGTGCCAGCAGCTTAGTACTCTGGGCATCTAAGGACACTGAAGCTTTCTTT
TRBD1,.,TRBJ1-4,TRBV27,CASSRSWTGEKLFF,TGTGCCAGCAGCAGATCCTGGACAGGCGAAAAACTGTTTTTT
TRBD2,.,TRBJ2-1,TRBV6-5,CASSYSSAGSGNEQFF,TGTGCCAGCAGCTACTCCTCAGCGGGGAGTGGCAATGAGCAGTTCTTC
.,once,TRBJ2-6,TRBV6-1,CASSGGLSSGANVLTF,TGTGCCAGCAGTGGGGGTCTCTCGTCAGGGGCCAACGTCCTGACTTTC
TRBD2,.,TRBJ2-7,TRBV5-5,CASSSGTSGGGSYEQYF,TGTGCCAGCAGCTCCGGGACTAGCGGGGGTGGCTCCTACGAGCAGTACTTC
.,.,TRBJ2-3,TRBV27,CASSLRPDGDTQYF,TGTGCCAGCAGTCTTCGACCCGACGGAGATACGCAGTATTTT
.,.,TRBJ1-1,TRBV19,CASRASDSRFEAFF,TGTGCCAGTAGGGCCTCGGACAGCCGTTTTGAAGCTTTCTTT
.,.,TRBJ2-7,TRBV5-4,CASSLGRAQSYEQYF,TGTGCCAGCAGCTTGGGCAGGGCCCAATCCTACGAGCAGTACTTC
.,.,TRBJ2-6,TRBV27,CASSFRDENSGANVLTF,TGTGCCAGCAGTTTCCGGGACGAGAATTCTGGGGCCAACGTCCTGACTTTC